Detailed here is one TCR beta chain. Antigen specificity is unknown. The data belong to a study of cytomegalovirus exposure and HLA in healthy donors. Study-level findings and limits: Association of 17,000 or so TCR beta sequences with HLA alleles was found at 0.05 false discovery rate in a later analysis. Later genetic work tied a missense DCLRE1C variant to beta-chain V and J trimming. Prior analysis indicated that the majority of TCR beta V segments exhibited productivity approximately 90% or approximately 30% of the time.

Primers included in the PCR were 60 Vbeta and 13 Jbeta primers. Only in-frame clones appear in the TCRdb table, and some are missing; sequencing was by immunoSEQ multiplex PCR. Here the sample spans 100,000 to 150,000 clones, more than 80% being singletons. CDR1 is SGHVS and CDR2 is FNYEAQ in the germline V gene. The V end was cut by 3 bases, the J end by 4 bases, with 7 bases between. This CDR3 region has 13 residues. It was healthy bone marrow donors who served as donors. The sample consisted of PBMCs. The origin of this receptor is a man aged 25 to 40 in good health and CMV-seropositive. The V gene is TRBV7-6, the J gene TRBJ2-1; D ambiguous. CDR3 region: CASSFYPYNEQFF. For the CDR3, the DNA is TGTGCCAGCAGCTTCTATCCGTACAATGAGCAGTTCTTC.